The 24 T cell receptor beta chains below were found in one sample sequenced in a study of T-cell reconstitution after alpha-beta-depleted transplantation in children listed by TCRdb under 2016. This sample's treatment or condition label indicates: allogeneic hematopoietic cell transplantation with graft depleted of TCRalphabeta T cells and CD19 B cells. The library was built by means of PCR. TCRdb lists the instrument as Illumina HiSeq 2500. To normalize quantification of the TCRbeta repertoire, the TCR libraries were built with molecular barcoding that relied on unique molecular identifiers. The public sequencing data were trimmed at Q25 with fastp and processed into clonotypes with MiXCR by TCRdb, which kept only in-frame beta chains. When rows share a CDR3 protein, they turn into one entry using the most common DNA and genes. Within this sample are about 500,000 distinct CDR3 sequences, with 10% to 12% of them counted one time only. The ten largest clones capture 11% to 15% of the sample.

Sequenced material: PBMCs, mostly from graft donor cells, taken 180 days after TCRalphabeta/CD19-depleted stem cell transplant. Receptors were obtained from a female patient aged 2-10 years who had a stem cell transplant for aplastic anemia, so the T cells may come from the graft donor.

This clonotype was found a few times. The rearrangement uses TRBV10-3 and TRBJ2-7; 11 bases fit TRBD2. Germline V gives CDR1 ENHRY, CDR2 SYGVKD. V lost 5 bases and J lost 2; bases outside the gene matches: 5. The CDR3 contains 15 residues. The CDR3 loop is CAISSGTSGPYEQYV. CDR3 nucleotide sequence: TGTGCCATCAGTTCCGGGACTAGCGGTCCCTACGAGCAGTACGTC.

The rearrangement joins TRBV18 to TRBJ2-7, with D maybe TRBD1 (8 bases). Germline V CDR1 and CDR2: KGHSH, LQKENI. Trimming shortened V by 2 bases and J by 3 bases, and 11 bases separated the two germline ends. This CDR3 region has 14 residues. CDR3 loop: CASSPNRGGYEQYF. The CDR3 coding sequence is TGTGCCAGCTCACCAAACAGGGGGGGCTACGAGCAGTACTTC. Full variable domain (remainder filled in from reference TRBV18 and TRBJ2-7): NAGVMQNPRHLVRRRGQEARLRCSPMKGHSHVYWYRQLPEEGLKFMVYLQKENIIDESGMPKERFSAEFPKEGPSILRIQQVVRGDSAAYFCASSPNRGGYEQYFGPGTRLTVT.

In its sample, this clonotype was seen many times. This chain joins TRBV4-1 and TRBJ2-1; 10 bases are a match to TRBD2. Trimming at V came to 0 bases and at J to 4 bases, leaving 3 bases not matched to a gene. Germline CDR1 is MGHRA and CDR2 is YSYEKL. The CDR3 length is 16 residues. As DNA, the CDR3 is TGCGCCAGCAGCCAAGATTGGACTAGCGGTTACAATGAGCAGTTCTTC. It translates to CASSQDWTSGYNEQFF.

Worth noting for this clonotype: The limits of the CDR3 on the DNA are not certain, so only TCRdb's listed CDR3 is given. The V and J genes are TRBV6-5 and TRBJ2-7; the DNA was not used to check the table's D call, TRBD1. Per the germline V gene, CDR1 is MNHEY and CDR2 is SVGAGI. Counting both end residues, the CDR3 totals 14 amino acids. The CDR3 region is CASSYSIWFGRGIF.

The CDR3 DNA sequence: TGTGCCAGCAGCCCGGCCGGGACAGGGGTTTACGAGCAGTACTTC. Residues: CASSPAGTGVYEQYF. The J gene is TRBJ2-7, the V gene TRBV7-9; 10 bases match TRBD1. This CDR3 has 15 residues. Germline V lookup: CDR1 SEHNR, CDR2 FQNEAQ (reference sequence). V was clipped by 5 bases and J by 4 bases; unmatched bases: 8.

V and J are TRBV20-1 and TRBJ1-1, with a weak D call TRBD1 (6 bases). V dropped 0 bases and J dropped 6 bases, with 11 bases sitting between them. The germline V gene encodes CDR1 DFQATT and CDR2 SNEGSKA (reference sequence). The CDR3 consists of 13 residues. The CDR3 DNA is TGCAGTGCTAGAGAGGGGGCCAAACCTGAAGCTTTCTTT. It translates to CSAREGAKPEAFF.

This chain joins TRBV12-3 or TRBV12-4 and TRBJ2-3; 14 nucleotides align to TRBD2. V trimming: 6 bases; J trimming: 1 base; junction bases outside the gene matches: 9. This CDR3 is built from 18 residues. The CDR3 is CASRPGLAGATGTDTQYF. CDR3 sequence (DNA): TGTGCCAGCAGGCCGGGACTAGCGGGGGCAACGGGCACAGATACGCAGTATTTT.

The J gene is TRBJ2-2, the V gene TRBV11-2; 11 bases match TRBD2. The CDR3 runs to 17 residues. J was trimmed by 7 bases and V by 4 bases; bases with no gene match: 11. Germline CDR1 and CDR2: SGHAT and FQNNGV. The CDR3 region has the DNA TGTGCCAGCAGCTCGGGGCCCCTAGCGGGAGGACTCGGGGAGCTGTTTTTT. This codes for CASSSGPLAGGLGELFF.

V is TRBV27 and J is TRBJ2-7; 11 positions match TRBD1. Trimming removed 3 bases from V and 3 bases from J; junction bases left unmatched: 10. Germline V gene sequence: CDR1 MNHEY, CDR2 SMNVEV (reference sequence). This CDR3 has 17 residues. Here the CDR3 reads CASSLAGDRGGFYEQYF. CDR3 sequence (DNA): TGTGCCAGCAGTTTGGCCGGGGACAGGGGGGGCTTCTACGAGCAGTACTTC.

This clonotype occurred many times. The V and J genes are TRBV5-1 and TRBJ1-1; weak D call: TRBD1 (6 bases). Germline V gene sequence: CDR1 SGHRS, CDR2 YFSETQ. This CDR3 comprises 16 residues. V lost 4 bases and J lost 4, with 20 bases in between. The CDR3 reads CASSPAATGWGTEAFF. The CDR3 DNA follows: TGCGCCAGCAGCCCCGCGGCGACAGGTTGGGGCACTGAAGCTTTCTTT.

This clonotype was detected a few times. J is TRBJ2-2 and V is TRBV7-8; D call uncertain. The V end lost 8 bases, the J end lost 4 bases, and 11 bases lay between the germline ends. The CDR3 contains 13 residues. Germline V gene lookup returns CDR1 SGHVS and CDR2 FQNEAQ. In nucleotides, the CDR3 is TGTGCCAGCTTGTTAGTGCTCACCGGGGAGCTGTTTTTT. Translated: CASLLVLTGELFF.

The J gene is TRBJ1-1, the V gene TRBV6-1; possibly TRBD1 for D (5 bases). Germline V CDR1 and CDR2: MNHNS, SASEGT. Trimming pared 5 bases from V and 0 bases from J, leaving 10 bases between. This CDR3 is 14 amino acids long. The CDR3, as DNA: TGTGCCAGCAGTCCCCGGGGCTTGAACACTGAAGCTTTCTTT. Translation gives CASSPRGLNTEAFF.

This clonotype was seen ten or more times. Here the CDR3 DNA reads TGTGCCAGCAGCCCCCGACTAGCGGGTGGCACAGATACGCAGTATTTT. This sequence encodes CASSPRLAGGTDTQYF. The J gene is TRBJ2-3, the V gene TRBV12-3 or TRBV12-4, with 10 nucleotides matching TRBD2. J lost 1 base, V lost 6 bases, and 7 bases had no gene match. The CDR3 covers 16 residues.

This clonotype was picked up a small number of times. This rearrangement joins TRBV4-3 to TRBJ2-7; D might be TRBD2 (6 bases). Germline CDR1 reads LGHNA; CDR2 reads YSLEER. V was trimmed by 3 bases and J by 3 bases, leaving 12 bases between them. This CDR3 contains 14 residues. CDR3 residues: CASSQYSGYYEQYF. CDR3 DNA sequence: TGCGCCAGCAGCCAGTATAGCGGTTACTACGAGCAGTACTTC.

The chain carries TRBV5-1 and TRBJ2-1, with D possibly being TRBD2 (7 bases). Germline CDR1 reads SGHRS; CDR2 reads YFSETQ. Trimming removed 3 bases from V and 5 bases from J, with 18 bases in between. CDR3 size: 16 residues. For the CDR3, the DNA is TGCGCCAGCAGCTGGGGGGGAAGAACAGGGAACAATGAGCAGTTCTTC. As protein: CASSWGGRTGNNEQFF.

Ten or more counts support this clonotype. The rearrangement uses TRBV5-1 and TRBJ2-2; 8 bases map to TRBD2. With 1 base clipped from V and 4 bases from J, the junction kept 12 bases outside the gene matches. Per the germline V gene, CDR1 is SGHRS and CDR2 is YFSETQ. The CDR3 has 18 residues. This CDR3 is CASSLTLAGPSITGELFF. CDR3 nucleotide sequence: TGCGCCAGCAGCTTGACGTTAGCGGGGCCCTCTATCACCGGGGAGCTGTTTTTT.

This clonotype was counted only a few times. This chain links TRBV6-1 with TRBJ2-7; tentatively, D is TRBD1 or TRBD2 (5 bases each). CDR3 length: 13 residues. V lost 8 bases to trimming and J lost 2 bases, with 13 bases between them. Germline loops: CDR1 MNHNS, CDR2 SASEGT. The CDR3 DNA reads as TGTGCCAGCCAGTGGGACGCACCCTACGAGCAGTACGTC. Translation gives CASQWDAPYEQYV.

The chain has TRBV15 and TRBJ2-7; TRBD1 matches 9 bases. The CDR3 extends over 15 amino acids. J was trimmed by 2 bases and V by 2 bases; bases with no gene match: 4. The germline gives CDR1 LNHNV, CDR2 YYDKDF (reference sequence). The CDR3 loop is CATSRPGQGPYEQYF. The DNA for the CDR3 is TGTGCCACCAGCAGACCGGGACAGGGACCCTACGAGCAGTACTTC.

This clonotype was detected only a few times. This chain joins TRBV6-2 or TRBV6-3 and TRBJ1-5; a possible D gene is TRBD1 (6 bases). In germline, CDR1 is MNHEY, CDR2 SVGEGT. This CDR3 has 14 amino acids. V was trimmed by 6 bases and J by 7 bases, leaving 16 bases between them. CDR3 amino acids: CASSQGGLGQPQHF. The CDR3 DNA follows: TGTGCCAGCAGCCAAGGGGGGCTAGGACAGCCCCAGCATTTT.

This clonotype was detected a few times. The rearrangement links TRBV29-1 to TRBJ1-2, with 9 positions matching TRBD1. Germline values: CDR1 SQVTM, CDR2 ANQGSEA. The CDR3 length is 12 residues. V lost 7 bases and J lost 8; bases outside the gene matches: 8. CDR3 nucleotide sequence: TGCAGCGCCGGGGACAGGGTTCAAGGCTACACCTTC. It translates to CSAGDRVQGYTF.

The CDR3 DNA follows: TGTGCCAGCAGCCGCTTCGCAGGACTAGCGGGAGATAGCGAGCAGTACTTC. Its translation: CASSRFAGLAGDSEQYF. This chain joins TRBV14 and TRBJ2-7; TRBD2 matches 13 bases. Losses at the gene ends were 4 bases for V and 6 bases for J; bases not matched to a gene: 12. Germline loops: CDR1 SGHDN, CDR2 FVKESK. This CDR3 has 17 residues. Together with reference TRBV14 and TRBJ2-7, the CDR3 gives the full variable domain: EAGVTQFPSHSVIEKGQTVTLRCDPISGHDNLYWYRRVMGKEIKFLLHFVKESKQDESGMPNNRFLAERTGGTYSTLKVQPAELEDSGVYFCASSRFAGLAGDSEQYFGPGTRLTVT.

The gene calls are TRBV10-3 and TRBJ1-1; 8 nucleotides line up with TRBD1. The CDR3 totals 15 residues. Germline loops: CDR1 ENHRY, CDR2 SYGVKD. V was clipped by 5 bases and J by 4 bases; unmatched bases: 9. Here the CDR3 DNA reads TGTGCCATCAGTCTGGGGCAGGGGGCGGTCACTGAAGCTTTCTTT. This sequence encodes CAISLGQGAVTEAFF.

This clonotype was counted only a few times. CDR3 DNA sequence: TGTGCCAGCAGCCCAGGGTTAGGGAACATTCAGTACTTC. Protein product: CASSPGLGNIQYF. The chain carries TRBV7-2 and TRBJ2-4; TRBD1 is a possible D gene (5 bases). The V end lost 5 bases, the J end lost 7 bases, and 12 bases lay between the germline ends. The germline CDR1 and CDR2 sequences are SGHTA and FQGNSA. The length of the CDR3 is 13 residues.

The V call is TRBV27, the J call TRBJ2-1, with 8 bases identical to TRBD2. The CDR3 consists of 17 residues. From germline, CDR1 is MNHEY and CDR2 SMNVEV (reference sequence). V dropped 5 bases and J dropped 0; count of bases not matched to a gene: 9. The CDR3 bases are TGTGCCAGCAGTCCTATACCCAGCGGGAGCTCCTACAATGAGCAGTTCTTC. Encoded protein: CASSPIPSGSSYNEQFF.